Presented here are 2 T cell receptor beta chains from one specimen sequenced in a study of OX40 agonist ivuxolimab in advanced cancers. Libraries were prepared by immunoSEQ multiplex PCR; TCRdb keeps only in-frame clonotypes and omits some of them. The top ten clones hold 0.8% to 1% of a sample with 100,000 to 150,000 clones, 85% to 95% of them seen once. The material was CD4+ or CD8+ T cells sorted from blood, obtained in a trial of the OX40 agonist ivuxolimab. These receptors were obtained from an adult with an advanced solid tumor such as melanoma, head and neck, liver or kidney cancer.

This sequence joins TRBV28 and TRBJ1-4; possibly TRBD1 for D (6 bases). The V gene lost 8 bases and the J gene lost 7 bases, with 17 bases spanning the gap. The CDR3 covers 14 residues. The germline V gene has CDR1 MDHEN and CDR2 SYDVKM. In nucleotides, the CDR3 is TGTGCCAGCTTGGACCTACAGGGACCTGAAAAACTGTTTTTT. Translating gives CASLDLQGPEKLFF. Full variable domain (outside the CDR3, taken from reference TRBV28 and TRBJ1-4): DVKVTQSSRYLVKRTGEKVFLECVQDMDHENMFWYRQDPGLGLRLIYFSYDVKMKEKGDIPEGYSVSREKKERFSLILESASTNQTSMYLCASLDLQGPEKLFFGSGTQLSVL.

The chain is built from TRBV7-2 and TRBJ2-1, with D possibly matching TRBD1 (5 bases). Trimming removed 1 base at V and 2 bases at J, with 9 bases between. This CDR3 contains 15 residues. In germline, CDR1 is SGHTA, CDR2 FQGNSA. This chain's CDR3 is CASSLVRGPYNEQFF. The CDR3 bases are TGTGCCAGCAGCTTAGTAAGGGGTCCCTACAATGAGCAGTTCTTC.